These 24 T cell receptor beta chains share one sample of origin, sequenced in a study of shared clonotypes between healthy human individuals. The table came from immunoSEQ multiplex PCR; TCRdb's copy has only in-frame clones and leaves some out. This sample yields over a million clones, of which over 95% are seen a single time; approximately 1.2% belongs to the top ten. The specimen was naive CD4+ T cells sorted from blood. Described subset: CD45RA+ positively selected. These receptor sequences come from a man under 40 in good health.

The CDR3 region has the DNA TGTGCCAGTTCCCGACAGGGGGGGGCCGAGACCCAGTACTTC. Amino acids: CASSRQGGAETQYF. The rearrangement links TRBV19 to TRBJ2-5; 9 bases are a match to TRBD1. The CDR3 consists of 14 residues. With 8 bases clipped from V and 5 bases from J, the junction kept 9 bases outside the gene matches. Germline loops: CDR1 LNHDA, CDR2 SQIVND (reference sequence).

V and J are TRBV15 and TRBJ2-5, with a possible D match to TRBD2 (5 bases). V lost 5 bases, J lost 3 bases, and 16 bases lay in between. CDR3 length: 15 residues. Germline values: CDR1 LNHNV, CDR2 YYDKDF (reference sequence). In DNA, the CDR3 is TGTGCCACCAGCCGAGCCCCCCAGAGGGAAGAGACCCAGTACTTC. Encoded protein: CATSRAPQREETQYF.

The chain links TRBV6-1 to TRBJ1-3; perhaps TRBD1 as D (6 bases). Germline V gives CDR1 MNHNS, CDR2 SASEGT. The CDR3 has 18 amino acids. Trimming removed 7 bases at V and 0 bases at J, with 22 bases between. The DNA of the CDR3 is TGTGCCAGCAATGACCCTGGGGGCAGCCAAAGCTCTGGAAACACCATATATTTT. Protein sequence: CASNDPGGSQSSGNTIYF.

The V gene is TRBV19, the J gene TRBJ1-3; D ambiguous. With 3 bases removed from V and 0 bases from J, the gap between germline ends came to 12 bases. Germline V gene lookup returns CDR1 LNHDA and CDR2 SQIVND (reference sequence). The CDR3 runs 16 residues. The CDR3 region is CASSISTAGSGNTIYF. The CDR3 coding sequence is TGTGCCAGTAGTATCAGTACGGCGGGCTCTGGAAACACCATATATTTT.

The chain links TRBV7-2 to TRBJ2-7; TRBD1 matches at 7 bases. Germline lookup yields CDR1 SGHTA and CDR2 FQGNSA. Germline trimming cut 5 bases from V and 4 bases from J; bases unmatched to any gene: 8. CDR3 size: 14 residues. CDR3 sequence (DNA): TGTGCCAGCAGCCCCAGGGACAGAATTTACGAGCAGTACTTC. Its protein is CASSPRDRIYEQYF.

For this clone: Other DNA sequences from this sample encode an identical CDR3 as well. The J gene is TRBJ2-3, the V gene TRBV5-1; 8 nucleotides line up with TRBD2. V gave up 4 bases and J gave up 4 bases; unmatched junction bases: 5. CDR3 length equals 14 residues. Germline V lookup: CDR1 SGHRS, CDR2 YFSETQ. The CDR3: CASSPGLASDTQYF. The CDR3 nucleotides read TGCGCCAGCAGCCCAGGACTAGCTTCAGATACGCAGTATTTT.

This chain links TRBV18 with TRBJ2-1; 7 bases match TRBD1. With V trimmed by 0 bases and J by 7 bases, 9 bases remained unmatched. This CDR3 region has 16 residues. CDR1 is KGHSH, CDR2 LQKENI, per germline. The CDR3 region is CASSPPGKGATNEQFF. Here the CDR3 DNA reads TGTGCCAGCTCACCACCGGGAAAGGGGGCGACGAATGAGCAGTTCTTC.

The CDR3 DNA sequence: TGTGCCAGCAGCTTAGGACAGGGGGCATCCGGGGAGCTGTTTTTT. Amino acid sequence: CASSLGQGASGELFF. The chain carries TRBV7-2 and TRBJ2-2; 10 nucleotides agree with TRBD1. J gave up 6 bases and V 1 base, and 2 bases lay outside the gene matches. Germline assignment: CDR1 SGHTA and CDR2 FQGNSA. The CDR3 spans 15 residues.

CDR3 in DNA: TGCGCCAGCAGCCCTCAGGGGTCAGGCACCGGGGAGCTGTTTTTT. Translated: CASSPQGSGTGELFF. The V gene is TRBV5-1, the J gene TRBJ2-2, with D tentatively TRBD1 (6 bases). Trimming took 4 bases from V and 4 from J, leaving 14 bases between them. Germline V lookup: CDR1 SGHRS, CDR2 YFSETQ. The CDR3 runs to 15 residues.

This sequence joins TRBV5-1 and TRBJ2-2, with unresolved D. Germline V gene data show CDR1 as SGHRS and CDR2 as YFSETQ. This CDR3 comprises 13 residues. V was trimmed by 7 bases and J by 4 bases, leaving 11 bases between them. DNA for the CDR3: TGCGCCAGCCACTCGGACGTCACCGGGGAGCTGTTTTTT. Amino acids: CASHSDVTGELFF.

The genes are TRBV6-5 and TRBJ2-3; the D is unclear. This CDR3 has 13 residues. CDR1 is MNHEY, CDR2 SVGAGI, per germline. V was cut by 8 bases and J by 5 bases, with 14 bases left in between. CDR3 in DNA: TGTGCCAGCTCAGAGACATCGAGAGATACGCAGTATTTT. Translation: CASSETSRDTQYF.

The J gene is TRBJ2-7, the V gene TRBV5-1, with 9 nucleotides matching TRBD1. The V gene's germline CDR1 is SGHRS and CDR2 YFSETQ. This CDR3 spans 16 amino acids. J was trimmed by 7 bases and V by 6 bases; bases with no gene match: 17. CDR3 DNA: TGCGCCAGCAATACCGCCCCGGGACAGGGAGCGCATGAGCAGTACTTC. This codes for CASNTAPGQGAHEQYF.

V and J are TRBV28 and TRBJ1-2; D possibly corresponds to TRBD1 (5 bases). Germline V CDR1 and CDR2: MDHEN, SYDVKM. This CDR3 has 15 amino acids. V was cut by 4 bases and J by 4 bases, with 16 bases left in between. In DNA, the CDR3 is TGTGCCAGCAGTTGGGGGGGTTCTACCTTCTATGGCTACACCTTC. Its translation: CASSWGGSTFYGYTF.

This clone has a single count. The CDR3 DNA follows: TGTGCCAGCAGCCGGCAGATGTACACTGAAGCTTTCTTT. It specifies CASSRQMYTEAFF. This chain links TRBV27 with TRBJ1-1; D gene uncertain. From germline, CDR1 is MNHEY and CDR2 SMNVEV (reference sequence). Deletions cut 6 bases from V and 3 bases from J, with 11 bases between. The CDR3 has 13 amino acids.

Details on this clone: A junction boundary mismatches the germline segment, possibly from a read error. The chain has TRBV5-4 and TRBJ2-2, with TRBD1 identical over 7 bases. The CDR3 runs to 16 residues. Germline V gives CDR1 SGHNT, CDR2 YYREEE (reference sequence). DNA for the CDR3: TGTGCCAGCAGCTTGTCCGGGACAGTGGAACACCGGGGAGCTGTTTTT. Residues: CASSLSGTVEHRGAVF.

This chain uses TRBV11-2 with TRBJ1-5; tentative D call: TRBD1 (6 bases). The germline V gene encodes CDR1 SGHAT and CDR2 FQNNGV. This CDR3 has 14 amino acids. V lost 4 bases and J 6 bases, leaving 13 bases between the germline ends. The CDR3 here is CASSSGGALQPQHF. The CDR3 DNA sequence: TGTGCCAGCAGCTCGGGGGGGGCGCTTCAGCCCCAGCATTTT. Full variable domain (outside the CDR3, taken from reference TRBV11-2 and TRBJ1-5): EAGVAQSPRYKIIEKRQSVAFWCNPISGHATLYWYQQILGQGPKLLIQFQNNGVVDDSQLPKDRFSAERLKGVDSTLKIQPAKLEDSAVYLCASSSGGALQPQHFGDGTRLSIL.

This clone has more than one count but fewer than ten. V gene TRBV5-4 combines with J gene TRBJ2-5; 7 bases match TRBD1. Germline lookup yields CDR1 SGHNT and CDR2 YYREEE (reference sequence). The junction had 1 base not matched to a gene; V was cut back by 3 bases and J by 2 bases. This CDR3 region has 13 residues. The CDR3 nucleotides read TGTGCCAGCAGCTGGGACAGTCAAGAGACCCAGTACTTC. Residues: CASSWDSQETQYF.

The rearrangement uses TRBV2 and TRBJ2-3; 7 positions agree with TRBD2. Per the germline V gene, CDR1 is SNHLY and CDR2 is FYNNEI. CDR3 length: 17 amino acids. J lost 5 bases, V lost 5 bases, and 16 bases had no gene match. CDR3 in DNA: TGTGCCAGCAGTCCCTTTTTCGGGCGGGAGCGGGTAGATACGCAGTATTTT. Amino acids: CASSPFFGRERVDTQYF.

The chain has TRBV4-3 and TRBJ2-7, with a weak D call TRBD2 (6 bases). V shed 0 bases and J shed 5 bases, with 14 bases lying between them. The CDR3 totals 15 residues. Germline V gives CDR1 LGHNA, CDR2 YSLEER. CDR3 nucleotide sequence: TGCGCCAGCAGCCAAGAGGCGGGGCCCCCTCACGAGCAGTACTTC. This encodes CASSQEAGPPHEQYF.

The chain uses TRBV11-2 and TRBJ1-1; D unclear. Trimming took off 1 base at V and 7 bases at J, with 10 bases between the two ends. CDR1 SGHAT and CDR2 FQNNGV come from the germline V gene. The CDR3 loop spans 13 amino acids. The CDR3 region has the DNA TGTGCCAGCAGCTTAGTCCCGACGAGTGAAGCTTTCTTT. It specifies CASSLVPTSEAFF.

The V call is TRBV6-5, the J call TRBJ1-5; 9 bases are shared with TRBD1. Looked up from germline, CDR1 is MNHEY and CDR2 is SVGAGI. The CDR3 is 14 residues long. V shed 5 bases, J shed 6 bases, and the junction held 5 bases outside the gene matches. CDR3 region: CASSVQGASQPQHF. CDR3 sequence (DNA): TGTGCCAGCAGTGTACAGGGGGCGAGTCAGCCCCAGCATTTT.

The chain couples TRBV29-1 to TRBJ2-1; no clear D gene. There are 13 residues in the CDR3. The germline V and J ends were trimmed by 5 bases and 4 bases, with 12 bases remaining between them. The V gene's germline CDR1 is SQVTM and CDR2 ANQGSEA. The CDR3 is CSVRPDYYNEQFF. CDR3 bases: TGCAGCGTTCGCCCCGATTATTACAATGAGCAGTTCTTC.

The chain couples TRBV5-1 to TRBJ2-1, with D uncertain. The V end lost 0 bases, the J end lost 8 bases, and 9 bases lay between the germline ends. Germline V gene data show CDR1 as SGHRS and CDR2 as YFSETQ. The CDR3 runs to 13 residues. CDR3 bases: TGCGCCAGCAGCTTGGTGTCGGGTCATGAGCAGTTCTTC. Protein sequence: CASSLVSGHEQFF.

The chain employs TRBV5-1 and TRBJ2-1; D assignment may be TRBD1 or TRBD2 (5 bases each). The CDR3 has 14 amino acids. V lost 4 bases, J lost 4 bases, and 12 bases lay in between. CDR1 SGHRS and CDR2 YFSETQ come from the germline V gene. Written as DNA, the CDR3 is TGCGCCAGCAGCGAGGATGGGACGTACAATGAGCAGTTCTTC. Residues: CASSEDGTYNEQFF.